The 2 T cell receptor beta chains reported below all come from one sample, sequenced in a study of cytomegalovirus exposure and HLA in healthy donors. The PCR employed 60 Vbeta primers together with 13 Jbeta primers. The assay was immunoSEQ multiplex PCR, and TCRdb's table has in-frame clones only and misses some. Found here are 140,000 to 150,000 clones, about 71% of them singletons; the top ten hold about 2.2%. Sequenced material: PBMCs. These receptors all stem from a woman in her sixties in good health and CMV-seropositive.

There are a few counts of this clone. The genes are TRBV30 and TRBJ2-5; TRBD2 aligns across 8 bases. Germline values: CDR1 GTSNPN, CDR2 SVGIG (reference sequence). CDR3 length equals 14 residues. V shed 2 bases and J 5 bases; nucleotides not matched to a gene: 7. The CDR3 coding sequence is TGTGCCTGGAGTAGGCCGGGAGGGAGTGAGACCCAGTACTTC. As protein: CAWSRPGGSETQYF.

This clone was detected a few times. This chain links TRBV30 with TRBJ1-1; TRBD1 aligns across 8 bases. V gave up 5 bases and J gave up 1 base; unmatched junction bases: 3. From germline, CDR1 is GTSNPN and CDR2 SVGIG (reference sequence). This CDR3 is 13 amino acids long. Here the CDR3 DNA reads TGTGCCTGGGTCAGGGGGCCGAACACTGAAGCTTTCTTT. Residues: CAWVRGPNTEAFF.